The source of this T cell receptor (beta chain) is a study of tumor and adjacent non-tumor tissue in lung cancer. Notes on the study in general: TCR diversity was significantly greater in tumor than normal lung tissue. Top 100 clones took a larger repertoire share in normal lung.

This CDR3 spans 14 amino acids. V lost 8 bases and J lost 0, with 13 bases in between. Per the germline V gene, CDR1 is MNHEY and CDR2 is SVGEGT. The template was RNA from unsorted bulk tissue. Distant lung tissue was collected more than 3 cm away from the tumor edge. Chemotherapy-naive patients with new lung cancer underwent thoracic surgery in China, August–late 2014. As concerns this clonotype: Its target is not known.

A modified ARM-PCR protocol with three rounds of nested PCR amplified TCRbeta. From the multiplex PCR reads, TCRdb called clonotypes with MiXCR, one entry per CDR3 protein. The sample shows around 80,000 distinct CDR3 sequences, less than 85% of them seen only once. The clonotype comes from a man in his 70s with non-small cell lung cancer. V and J are TRBV6-2 or TRBV6-3 and TRBJ1-2; a weak D match, TRBD1 (6 bases). Sequencing input: distant non-tumor lung tissue. CDR3 sequence: CASGTDRTNYGYTF. The CDR3 coding sequence is TGTGCCAGCGGTACGGACAGAACTAACTATGGCTACACCTTC.